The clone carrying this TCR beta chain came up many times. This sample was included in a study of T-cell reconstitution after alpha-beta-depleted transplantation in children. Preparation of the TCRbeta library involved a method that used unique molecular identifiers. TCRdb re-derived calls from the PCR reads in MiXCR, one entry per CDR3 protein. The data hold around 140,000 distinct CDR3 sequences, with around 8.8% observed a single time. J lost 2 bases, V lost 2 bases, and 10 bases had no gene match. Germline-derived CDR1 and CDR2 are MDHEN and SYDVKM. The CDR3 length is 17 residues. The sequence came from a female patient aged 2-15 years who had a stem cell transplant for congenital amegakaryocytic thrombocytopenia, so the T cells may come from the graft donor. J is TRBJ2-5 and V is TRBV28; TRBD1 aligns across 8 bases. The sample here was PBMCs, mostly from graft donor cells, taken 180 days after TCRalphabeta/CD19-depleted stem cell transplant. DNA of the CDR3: TGTGCCAGCAGTTTACGGAACTACAGGGGGAGGCAAGAGACCCAGTACTTC. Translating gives CASSLRNYRGRQETQYF. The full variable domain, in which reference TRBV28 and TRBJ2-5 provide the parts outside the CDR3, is DVKVTQSSRYLVKRTGEKVFLECVQDMDHENMFWYRQDPGLGLRLIYFSYDVKMKEKGDIPEGYSVSREKKERFSLILESASTNQTSMYLCASSLRNYRGRQETQYFGPGTRLLVL.